Shown below are 13 T cell receptor beta chains from a single sample sequenced in a study of beta chain features in type 1 diabetes. As every portion of the isolated RNA was reverse transcribed, the sequencing read expressed TCRB transcripts. Measured with immunoSEQ multiplex PCR; TCRdb has only the in-frame clones, and not every one. The table records some 220,000 clones, under 13% of them present only once. The sample taken for sequencing was central memory CD4+ T cells from blood. The receptors were sampled from a young man in good health.

V gene TRBV2 combines with J gene TRBJ2-1, with D uncertain. Germline lookup yields CDR1 SNHLY and CDR2 FYNNEI. The CDR3 length is 12 residues. V was pared by 1 base and J by 7 bases, with 5 bases between. The CDR3 sequence: CASSEDLNEQFF. The CDR3 DNA follows: TGTGCCAGCAGTGAAGACCTAAATGAGCAGTTCTTC.

The chain couples TRBV6-5 to TRBJ2-5, with D perhaps matching TRBD2 (5 bases). Germline V CDR1 and CDR2: MNHEY, SVGAGI. This CDR3 contains 14 residues. Deletions cut 5 bases from V and 4 bases from J, with 14 bases between. CDR3 sequence (DNA): TGTGCCAGCAGTGCCACTAGTTCCCGAGAGACCCAGTACTTC. Encoded protein: CASSATSSRETQYF.

This clone has ten or more counts. The rearrangement joins TRBV2 to TRBJ2-7; D unresolved. This CDR3 has 12 residues. Per germline, CDR1 SNHLY and CDR2 FYNNEI. V was pared by 6 bases and J by 2 bases, with 8 bases between. The CDR3 loop reads CASSYATYEQYF. In DNA, the CDR3 is TGTGCCAGCAGCTACGCGACCTACGAGCAGTACTTC.

This rearrangement joins TRBV10-2 to TRBJ2-1, with D possibly TRBD2 on 6 matching bases. Germline V gene data show CDR1 as WSHSY and CDR2 as SAAADI. This CDR3 comprises 14 residues. The V end was cut by 7 bases, the J end by 8 bases, with 18 bases between. The CDR3 coding sequence is TGCGCCAGCAAATACCGGGACTTCGTTGATGAGCAGTTCTTC. This gives the protein CASKYRDFVDEQFF.

This CDR3 reads CASSRTREETQYF. The CDR3 DNA reads as TGTGCCAGCAGCCGGACTAGAGAAGAGACCCAGTACTTC. The chain is built from TRBV7-9 and TRBJ2-5, with TRBD2 matching over 7 bases. From germline, CDR1 is SEHNR and CDR2 FQNEAQ (reference sequence). The CDR3 extends over 13 amino acids. V lost 5 bases to trimming and J lost 3 bases; unmatched junction nucleotides: 3.

This clone was detected a few times. V gene TRBV6-1 combines with J gene TRBJ2-1; 7 positions match TRBD2. J gave up 4 bases and V 3 bases, and 0 bases lay outside the gene matches. The CDR3 length is 13 residues. The germline CDR1 and CDR2 sequences are MNHNS and SASEGT. The CDR3 DNA is TGTGCCAGCAGTGAGGGAGGGTACAATGAGCAGTTCTTC. Translating gives CASSEGGYNEQFF.

This clone was recorded many times. This chain uses TRBV5-4 with TRBJ2-3, with D maybe TRBD1 (5 bases). Germline V CDR1 and CDR2: SGHNT, YYREEE (reference sequence). The CDR3 has 15 residues. V lost 2 bases and J 1 base, leaving 11 bases between the germline ends. The DNA for the CDR3 is TGTGCCAGCAGCTTAGACAGCCCCCGCACAGATACGCAGTATTTT. Translating it yields CASSLDSPRTDTQYF.

This sequence joins TRBV29-1 and TRBJ2-1; 13 bases map to TRBD2. The length of the CDR3 is 16 residues. Germline assignment: CDR1 SQVTM and CDR2 ANQGSEA. V was pared by 7 bases and J by 3 bases, with 9 bases of the junction left unmatched. The CDR3 DNA reads TGCAGCGCCCCCGGGACTAGCGGGATTAGCTACAATGAGCAGTTCTTC. Amino acids: CSAPGTSGISYNEQFF.

This sequence joins TRBV19 and TRBJ2-7; unclear D gene. The CDR3 contains 11 residues. Trimming shortened V by 6 bases and J by 4 bases, and 7 bases separated the two germline ends. Germline V gene sequence: CDR1 LNHDA, CDR2 SQIVND (reference sequence). The CDR3 sequence: CASRWEYEQYF. The CDR3 coding sequence is TGTGCCAGTAGATGGGAATACGAGCAGTACTTC.

The chain is built from TRBV27 and TRBJ2-5, with 8 bases that match TRBD2. With V trimmed by 2 bases and J by 3 bases, 5 bases remained unmatched. The germline V gene encodes CDR1 MNHEY and CDR2 SMNVEV (reference sequence). The CDR3 sequence is 15 residues long. The chain's CDR3 is CASSLGAGREETQYF. The CDR3 nucleotides read TGTGCCAGCAGTTTAGGCGCCGGGAGGGAAGAGACCCAGTACTTC.

This clone was seen more than once but under ten times. V usage is TRBV2 and J usage is TRBJ2-7; D is ambiguous. Germline V gives CDR1 SNHLY, CDR2 FYNNEI. V was cut by 0 bases and J by 7 bases, with 16 bases left in between. This CDR3 comprises 15 residues. The CDR3 DNA is TGTGCCAGCAGTGAAGCCAGAGGACGGTCGAATGAGCAGTACTTC. This codes for CASSEARGRSNEQYF. The variable domain in full, with the rest retrieved from reference TRBV2 and TRBJ2-7, is EPEVTQTPSHQVTQMGQEVILRCVPISNHLYFYWYRQILGQKVEFLVSFYNNEISEKSEIFDDQFSVERPDGSNFTLKIRSTKLEDSAMYFCASSEARGRSNEQYFGPGTRLTVT.

The rearrangement uses TRBV4-3 and TRBJ2-3; D is possibly TRBD2 (5 bases). The CDR3 has 15 amino acids. V was cut by 0 bases and J by 5 bases, with 12 bases left in between. CDR1 and CDR2 (germline): LGHNA, YSLEER. The CDR3 region is CASSQESLAGDTQYF. The CDR3 DNA sequence: TGCGCCAGCAGCCAAGAGTCGCTAGCAGGAGATACGCAGTATTTT.

This clone was observed a few times. V gene TRBV29-1 combines with J gene TRBJ1-2; possible D gene TRBD1, 6 bases. This CDR3 has 12 amino acids. Per germline, CDR1 SQVTM and CDR2 ANQGSEA. V dropped 1 base and J dropped 4 bases, with 7 bases sitting between them. This CDR3 is CSVEGDIYGYTF. The CDR3 bases are TGCAGCGTTGAAGGGGACATCTATGGCTACACCTTC.